One T cell receptor (beta chain) is described in this entry. Germline V CDR1 and CDR2: KGHSH, LQKENI. The CDR3 is made up of 14 amino acids. V lost 6 bases to trimming and J lost 3 bases, with 11 bases between them. Clones were sequenced by immunoSEQ multiplex PCR, and TCRdb holds only the in-frame ones, with some missing. The sample contains under 50,000 clones, over 80% of which appear only once. TCRs were sequenced from three patients responding to pembrolizumab. The entry originates in a study of PD-1 blockade in mismatch repair-deficient tumors. Across the whole study: All were previously treated, progressing patients with 12 mismatch repair-deficient cancer types.

The sequence derives from an adult with mismatch repair-deficient cancer. The sample here was PBMCs, taken approximately 41 weeks after starting pembrolizumab. The chain employs TRBV18 and TRBJ1-4; D may be TRBD1 (5 bases). As DNA, the CDR3 is TGTGCCAGCTCGATGGGACTGGCTAATGAAAAACTGTTTTTT. This codes for CASSMGLANEKLFF.